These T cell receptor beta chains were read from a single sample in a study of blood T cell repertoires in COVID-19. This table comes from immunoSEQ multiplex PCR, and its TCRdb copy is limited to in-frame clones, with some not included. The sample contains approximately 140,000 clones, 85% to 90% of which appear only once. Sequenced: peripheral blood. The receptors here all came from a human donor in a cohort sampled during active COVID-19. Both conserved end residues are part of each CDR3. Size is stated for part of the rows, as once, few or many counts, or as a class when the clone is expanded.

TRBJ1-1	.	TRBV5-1	CASSRAGLNTEAFF
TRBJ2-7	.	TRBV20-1	CSATHSYEQYF
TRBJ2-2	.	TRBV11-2	CASSPRGTGELFF
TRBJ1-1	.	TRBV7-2	CASSRLTTGNTEAFF
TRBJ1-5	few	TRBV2	CASTGEFGNQPQHF
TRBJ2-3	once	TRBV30	CAWSLGTSSDTQYF
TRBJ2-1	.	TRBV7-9	CASSSPGLAGSNEQFF
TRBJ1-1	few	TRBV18	CASSPTVNTEAFF
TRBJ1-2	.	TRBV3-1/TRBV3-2	CASSQVGDTGPYGYTF
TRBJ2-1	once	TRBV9	CASSVAGLADYNEQFF
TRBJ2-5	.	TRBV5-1	CASSFSGRAQETQYF
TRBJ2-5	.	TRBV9	CASSVGRGFQETQYF
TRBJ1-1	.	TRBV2	CASTFSDRTMNTEAFF
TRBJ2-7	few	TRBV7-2	CASSLIQGPDYEQYF
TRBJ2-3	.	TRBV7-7	CASSPGGGGVDTQYF
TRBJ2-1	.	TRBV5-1	CASSSVAGVYNEQFF
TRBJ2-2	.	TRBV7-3	CASSLIAVNTGELFF
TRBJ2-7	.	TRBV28	CATTTGTSGLSFSYEQYF
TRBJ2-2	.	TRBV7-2	CASSLVSRELFF
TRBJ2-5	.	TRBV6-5	CASSYSRRTVESQYF
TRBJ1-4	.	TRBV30	CAWNTGTNEKLFF
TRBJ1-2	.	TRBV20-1	CSARGRNGYTF